This T cell receptor beta chain was obtained from a study of blood T cell repertoires in COVID-19. This CDR3 region has 16 residues. Germline CDR1 reads MNHNY; CDR2 reads SVGAGI (reference sequence). With V trimmed by 4 bases and J by 5 bases, 11 bases remained unmatched. Original data processing: Estimates of nucleated cell counts were drawn from the amplification of reference gene primers. Repertoires were generated with immunoSEQ multiplex PCR, while TCRdb's copy carries only in-frame clones and drops some. D and trimming were read from the DNA, whereas the V and J calls and clone size are those reported in that table. The sample has some 90,000 clones, approximately 80% seen once.

The clonotype was recovered from a man between 65 and 85 years old with active or convalescent COVID-19. The sample comprised peripheral blood. This chain links TRBV6-6 with TRBJ2-5, with 9 bases aligning to TRBD1. This chain's CDR3 is CASSSATTGGMETQYF. The CDR3 nucleotides are TGTGCCAGCAGTTCCGCGACGACAGGGGGTATGGAGACCCAGTACTTC.